These 26 T cell receptor beta chains share one sample of origin, sequenced in a study of blood T cell repertoires in COVID-19. The table came from immunoSEQ multiplex PCR; TCRdb's copy has only in-frame clones and leaves some out. The data contain hundreds of thousands of clones, roughly 88% of them singletons. Sequencing was done on a sample of peripheral blood. The receptor source for this set is a woman under 40 with active or convalescent COVID-19.

The chain employs TRBV19 and TRBJ1-6; D is perhaps TRBD1 (6 bases). The CDR3 length is 18 residues. Germline lookup yields CDR1 LNHDA and CDR2 SQIVND (reference sequence). With 6 bases removed from V and 7 bases from J, the gap between germline ends came to 25 bases. CDR3 amino acids: CASRPGHFNDDPNSPLHF. The CDR3 DNA reads as TGTGCCAGTAGGCCGGGACATTTCAACGACGACCCAAATTCACCCCTCCACTTT.

The rearrangement links TRBV16 to TRBJ1-6; 8 bases match TRBD1. The germline gives CDR1 KGHSY, CDR2 FQNENV. The ends lost 4 bases at V and 8 bases at J; junction bases unmatched: 7. The CDR3 totals 15 residues. Written as DNA, the CDR3 is TGTGCCAGCAGCCCGACAGGACAGGGACATTCACCCCTCCACTTT. Encoded protein: CASSPTGQGHSPLHF.

V is TRBV6-5 and J is TRBJ2-1, with a possible D match to TRBD1 (6 bases). CDR1 is MNHEY, CDR2 SVGAGI, per germline. Trimming shortened V by 5 bases and J by 2 bases, and 13 bases separated the two germline ends. This CDR3 is 15 amino acids long. The CDR3 region is CASSRTPGAYNEQFF. In DNA form, the CDR3 reads TGTGCCAGCAGTCGGACTCCAGGGGCCTACAATGAGCAGTTCTTC.

V is TRBV6-1 and J is TRBJ1-2; 9 nucleotides agree with TRBD1. J was trimmed by 2 bases and V by 3 bases; bases with no gene match: 4. This CDR3 spans 15 amino acids. Germline V gene lookup returns CDR1 MNHNS and CDR2 SASEGT. CDR3 protein: CASSDPDRGNYGYTF. CDR3 sequence (DNA): TGTGCCAGCAGTGACCCGGACAGGGGAAACTATGGCTACACCTTC.

This clone was counted once. The CDR3 sequence is CASSHAGLADFSYNEQFF. CDR3 DNA: TGTGCCAGCAGCCATGCGGGACTAGCGGATTTCTCCTACAATGAGCAGTTCTTC. The chain carries TRBV3-1 (or the pseudogene TRBV3-2) and TRBJ2-1, with 11 nucleotides matching TRBD2. The germline V gene encodes CDR1 LGHDT and CDR2 YNNKEL (reference sequence). The length of the CDR3 is 18 residues. V lost 3 bases and J lost 0; bases outside the gene matches: 7.

V is TRBV6-1 and J is TRBJ1-2; D ambiguous. The CDR3 has 14 amino acids. Trimming took 2 bases from V and 9 from J, leaving 16 bases between them. The germline gives CDR1 MNHNS, CDR2 SASEGT. The CDR3 loop reads CASSETGRVLSYTF. CDR3 DNA sequence: TGTGCCAGCAGTGAAACGGGTCGGGTTTTGAGCTACACCTTC.

The chain employs TRBV10-2 and TRBJ1-1; TRBD1 might be the D (6 bases). The V and J ends lost 3 bases and 3 bases respectively, with 8 bases between them. The germline CDR1 and CDR2 sequences are WSHSY and SAAADI. This CDR3 spans 13 amino acids. The CDR3 DNA is TGCGCCAGCAGTGACAGGGGCGACACTGAAGCTTTCTTT. Translating gives CASSDRGDTEAFF.

This clone showed up just once. This sequence joins TRBV18 and TRBJ1-3; 7 nucleotides match TRBD1. V shed 0 bases and J 8 bases; nucleotides not matched to a gene: 4. Germline V CDR1 and CDR2: KGHSH, LQKENI. The CDR3 is 14 amino acids. The CDR3 DNA sequence: TGTGCCAGCTCACCACCGGGGACAGCTCACACCATATATTTT. This encodes CASSPPGTAHTIYF.

This chain links TRBV2 with TRBJ2-7, with TRBD1 identical over 8 bases. CDR1 is SNHLY and CDR2 is FYNNEI in the germline V gene. This CDR3 has 15 residues. The V gene end was trimmed by 6 bases and the J gene end by 6 bases; junction bases not matched to a gene: 13. The CDR3 reads CASRDGTGFYGEQYF. The CDR3 bases are TGTGCCAGCAGAGATGGGACAGGATTTTACGGCGAGCAGTACTTC.

The chain employs TRBV9 and TRBJ2-1, with 12 bases aligning to TRBD2. The CDR3 has 16 amino acids. Trimming at V came to 3 bases and at J to 4 bases, leaving 5 bases not matched to a gene. Germline V gene data show CDR1 as SGDLS and CDR2 as YYNGEE. The CDR3 coding sequence is TGTGCCAGCAGCGAATCCGGACTAGCGGGGTACAATGAGCAGTTCTTC. This translates into CASSESGLAGYNEQFF.

This rearrangement joins TRBV5-5 to TRBJ2-5; 13 positions agree with TRBD2. With 7 bases clipped from V and 3 bases from J, the junction kept 6 bases outside the gene matches. The germline gives CDR1 SGHKS, CDR2 YYEKEE (reference sequence). The CDR3 extends over 15 amino acids. CDR3 in amino acids: CASAPGLAGEETQYF. CDR3 sequence (DNA): TGTGCCAGCGCCCCTGGACTAGCGGGAGAAGAGACCCAGTACTTC.

The V and J genes are TRBV6-5 and TRBJ1-6; D gene uncertain. From germline, CDR1 is MNHEY and CDR2 SVGAGI. This CDR3 comprises 15 residues. V lost 2 bases and J 6 bases, leaving 11 bases between the germline ends. CDR3 region: CASSYQDVGNSPLHF. The CDR3 coding sequence is TGTGCCAGCAGTTACCAGGATGTGGGTAATTCACCCCTCCACTTT.

The V gene is TRBV29-1, the J gene TRBJ2-2; no clear D gene. The germline CDR1 and CDR2 sequences are SQVTM and ANQGSEA. With 4 bases removed from V and 1 base from J, the gap between germline ends came to 22 bases. The CDR3 runs to 18 residues. The CDR3 here is CSVVFSAAGQLNTGELFF. The DNA for the CDR3 is TGCAGCGTTGTTTTTTCAGCCGCAGGTCAGCTGAACACCGGGGAGCTGTTTTTT.

The chain has TRBV7-9 and TRBJ1-2; tentatively, D is TRBD1 (5 bases). V was pared by 5 bases and J by 7 bases, with 17 bases between. This CDR3 is 14 amino acids long. Per the germline V gene, CDR1 is SEHNR and CDR2 is FQNEAQ (reference sequence). This CDR3 is CASSAPTETGGYTF. The CDR3 region has the DNA TGTGCCAGCAGCGCCCCGACAGAAACTGGTGGCTACACCTTC. Together with reference TRBV7-9 and TRBJ1-2, the CDR3 gives the full variable domain: DTGVSQNPRHKITKRGQNVTFRCDPISEHNRLYWYRQTLGQGPEFLTYFQNEAQLEKSRLLSDRFSAERPKGSFSTLEIQRTEQGDSAMYLCASSAPTETGGYTFGSGTRLTVV.

This clone was picked up a small number of times. This chain links TRBV5-6 with TRBJ2-1; 7 positions agree with TRBD1. The V gene's germline CDR1 is SGHDT and CDR2 YYEEEE. Losses at the gene ends were 1 base for V and 4 bases for J; bases not matched to a gene: 14. The CDR3 consists of 18 residues. The CDR3 spells CASSLLQGSNSGYNEQFF. In DNA form, the CDR3 reads TGTGCCAGCAGCTTGTTACAGGGGTCTAACTCGGGATACAATGAGCAGTTCTTC. Combining the CDR3 with reference TRBV5-6 and TRBJ2-1 gives the whole variable domain DAGVTQSPTHLIKTRGQQVTLRCSPKSGHDTVSWYQQALGQGPQFIFQYYEEEERQRGNFPDRFSGHQFPNYSSELNVNALLLGDSALYLCASSLLQGSNSGYNEQFFGPGTRLTVL.

This clone has just one count. The CDR3 region is CASSFGVLGAEAFF. CDR3 sequence (DNA): TGTGCCAGCAGCTTCGGCGTTTTGGGCGCTGAAGCTTTCTTT. This chain links TRBV7-2 with TRBJ1-1; D not certain. CDR3 length equals 14 residues. Germline lookup yields CDR1 SGHTA and CDR2 FQGNSA. The V and J ends lost 3 bases and 6 bases respectively, with 14 bases between them. The full variable domain, completed using reference TRBV7-2 and TRBJ1-1, is GAGVSQSPSNKVTEKGKDVELRCDPISGHTALYWYRQSLGQGLEFLIYFQGNSAPDKSGLPSDRFSAERTGGSVSTLTIQRTQQEDSAVYLCASSFGVLGAEAFFGQGTRLTVV.

The rearrangement uses TRBV6-5 and TRBJ2-7; TRBD2 agrees at 11 bases. V was pared by 4 bases and J by 6 bases, with 8 bases of the junction left unmatched. The CDR3 extends over 15 amino acids. Germline loops: CDR1 MNHEY, CDR2 SVGAGI. CDR3 nucleotide sequence: TGTGCCAGCAGTTCATCACTAGCGGGAGATGGCGAGCAGTACTTC. Its protein is CASSSSLAGDGEQYF.

This chain uses TRBV28 with TRBJ1-6; 9 nucleotides agree with TRBD1. The CDR3 runs 15 residues. The germline V gene has CDR1 MDHEN and CDR2 SYDVKM. The V segment lost 3 bases and the J segment 9 bases; nucleotides outside the gene matches: 6. CDR3 DNA: TGTGCCAGCAGTTTGGAGACAGGGGGTGGTTCACCCCTCCACTTT. This codes for CASSLETGGGSPLHF.

This chain uses TRBV10-3 with TRBJ2-7; 9 bases match TRBD2. CDR3 size: 17 residues. Trimming took 3 bases from V and 4 from J; bases not matched to a gene: 13. Per germline, CDR1 ENHRY and CDR2 SYGVKD. The CDR3 DNA follows: TGTGCCATCAGTGAATCCACTTTTAGCGGGAGTCCTTACGAGCAGTACTTC. It translates to CAISESTFSGSPYEQYF.

The J gene is TRBJ1-2, the V gene TRBV28; 10 bases match TRBD1. This CDR3 has 17 amino acids. V dropped 4 bases and J dropped 4; count of bases not matched to a gene: 12. The germline gives CDR1 MDHEN, CDR2 SYDVKM. The CDR3 here is CASSSQDRGSWAYGYTF. The CDR3 DNA is TGTGCCAGCAGTTCACAGGACAGGGGGAGTTGGGCCTATGGCTACACCTTC.

The chain links TRBV29-1 to TRBJ2-1; D is perhaps TRBD2 (6 bases). CDR3 length: 16 amino acids. V was trimmed by 4 bases and J by 2 bases, leaving 18 bases between them. In germline, CDR1 is SQVTM, CDR2 ANQGSEA. CDR3 in amino acids: CSVGPRDSGPYNEQFF. CDR3 in DNA: TGCAGCGTTGGTCCCCGGGACTCTGGCCCCTACAATGAGCAGTTCTTC.

This sequence joins TRBV4-2 and TRBJ2-1; 13 positions agree with TRBD2. The CDR3 runs 17 residues. Germline loops: CDR1 LGHNA, CDR2 YNFKEQ. With V trimmed by 0 bases and J by 7 bases, 6 bases remained unmatched. As DNA, the CDR3 is TGTGCCAGCAGCCAAGAGTCCGGGGGACTAGCGGGGAATGAGCAGTTCTTC. Encoded protein: CASSQESGGLAGNEQFF.

The rearrangement joins TRBV5-1 to TRBJ2-7; D is possibly TRBD1 (5 bases). CDR3 length: 12 residues. Looked up from germline, CDR1 is SGHRS and CDR2 is YFSETQ. V lost 0 bases, J lost 10 bases, and 11 bases lay in between. The CDR3, as DNA: TGCGCCAGCAGCTTGGAGGGCCAGGGCCAGTACTTC. Protein sequence: CASSLEGQGQYF.

The chain recombines TRBV19 with TRBJ2-5; D might be TRBD2 (5 bases). This CDR3 spans 14 amino acids. Germline CDR1 LNHDA, CDR2 SQIVND (reference sequence). The germline V and J ends were trimmed by 3 bases and 5 bases, with 13 bases remaining between them. CDR3 in amino acids: CASSIQPGGETQYF. The CDR3, as DNA: TGTGCCAGTAGTATTCAGCCCGGCGGGGAGACCCAGTACTTC.

The chain combines TRBV19 with TRBJ1-5; no clear D. This CDR3 region has 13 residues. The germline V gene has CDR1 LNHDA and CDR2 SQIVND (reference sequence). V was pared by 0 bases and J by 6 bases, with 6 bases between. The CDR3 DNA sequence: TGTGCCAGTAGTATAGATCATTTTCAGCCCCAGCATTTT. Its translation: CASSIDHFQPQHF.

The rearrangement joins TRBV6-5 to TRBJ1-2, with D possibly being TRBD1 (6 bases). This CDR3 region has 13 residues. Germline V gene sequence: CDR1 MNHEY, CDR2 SVGAGI. Trimming took 6 bases from V and 8 from J, leaving 16 bases between them. This CDR3 is CASSLQGMNGYTF. The CDR3 DNA is TGTGCCAGCAGCCTACAGGGAATGAACGGCTACACCTTC.